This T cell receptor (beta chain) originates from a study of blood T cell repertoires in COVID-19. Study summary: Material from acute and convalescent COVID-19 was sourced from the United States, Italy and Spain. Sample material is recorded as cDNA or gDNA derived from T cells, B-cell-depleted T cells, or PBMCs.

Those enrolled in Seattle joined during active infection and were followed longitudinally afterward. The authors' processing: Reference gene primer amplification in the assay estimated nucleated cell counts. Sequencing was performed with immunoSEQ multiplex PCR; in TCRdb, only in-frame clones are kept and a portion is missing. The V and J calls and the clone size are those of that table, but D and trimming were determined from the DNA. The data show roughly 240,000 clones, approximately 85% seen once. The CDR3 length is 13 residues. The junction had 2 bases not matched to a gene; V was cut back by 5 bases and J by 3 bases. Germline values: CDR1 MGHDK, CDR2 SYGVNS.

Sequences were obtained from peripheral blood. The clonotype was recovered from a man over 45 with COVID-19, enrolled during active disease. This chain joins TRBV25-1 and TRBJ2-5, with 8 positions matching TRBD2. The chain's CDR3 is CASSRLAKETQYF. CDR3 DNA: TGTGCCAGCAGTAGACTAGCGAAAGAGACCCAGTACTTC.